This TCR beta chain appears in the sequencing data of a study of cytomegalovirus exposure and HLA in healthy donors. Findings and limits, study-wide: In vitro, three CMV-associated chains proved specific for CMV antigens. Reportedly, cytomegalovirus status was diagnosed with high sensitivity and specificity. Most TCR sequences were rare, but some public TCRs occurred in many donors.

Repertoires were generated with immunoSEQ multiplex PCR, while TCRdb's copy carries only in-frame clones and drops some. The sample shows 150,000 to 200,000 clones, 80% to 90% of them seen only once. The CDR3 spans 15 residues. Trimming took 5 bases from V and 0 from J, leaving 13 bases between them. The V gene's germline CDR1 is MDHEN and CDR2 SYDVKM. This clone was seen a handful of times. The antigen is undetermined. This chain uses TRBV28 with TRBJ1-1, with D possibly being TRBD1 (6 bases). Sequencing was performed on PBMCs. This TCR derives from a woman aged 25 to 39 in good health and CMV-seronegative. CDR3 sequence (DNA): TGTGCCAGCAGTCCAGCCGACAGGATGAACACTGAAGCTTTCTTT. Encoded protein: CASSPADRMNTEAFF.